The entry that follows covers one T cell receptor beta chain sequence. Its antigen is still unknown. Amplification used 60 Vbeta primers and 13 Jbeta primers. Original analysis: It was a later analysis that counted 75 million to 90 million unique TCR beta chains, of which around 11 million were shared. Only in-frame clones appear in the TCRdb table, and some are missing; sequencing was by immunoSEQ multiplex PCR. The V and J calls and clone size were taken over from that table, and D and trimming were inferred from the DNA. This table has 200,000 to 250,000 clones, about 80% appearing once. This sample is part of a study of cytomegalovirus exposure and HLA in healthy donors. Whole-study findings and limits: Most of the TCR beta V segments (in an earlier analysis) were productive either about 87% or about 30% of the time.

Germline-derived CDR1 and CDR2 are SGHTA and FQGNSA. The CDR3 is 15 residues long. The trim removed 4 bases at V and 5 bases at J, leaving 4 bases unmatched. This chain uses TRBV7-2 with TRBJ2-3; 12 positions agree with TRBD1. Specimen: PBMCs. The receptor's source is an older woman in good health and CMV-seropositive. The CDR3 reads CASSSWDRGQDTQYF. CDR3 DNA: TGTGCCAGCAGCTCATGGGACAGGGGGCAAGATACGCAGTATTTT. Variable domain in full (rest from reference TRBV7-2 and TRBJ2-3): GAGVSQSPSNKVTEKGKDVELRCDPISGHTALYWYRQSLGQGLEFLIYFQGNSAPDKSGLPSDRFSAERTGGSVSTLTIQRTQQEDSAVYLCASSSWDRGQDTQYFGPGTRLTVL.